This T cell receptor (beta chain) was obtained from a study of T cells in narcolepsy. Sequencing used immunoSEQ multiplex PCR; TCRdb keeps in-frame clones, though not all of them. This sample has tens of thousands of clones, with around 83% found just once. The sequence derives from a human donor with narcolepsy. The specimen was CD45RA- memory CD4+ T cells from PBMCs.

This CDR3 is CSVRTAEAFF. CDR3 sequence (DNA): TGCAGCGTGCGGACCGCGGAGGCTTTCTTT. The rearrangement uses TRBV29-1 and TRBJ1-1; D gene uncertain. In germline, CDR1 is SQVTM, CDR2 ANQGSEA. V was trimmed by 6 bases and J by 11 bases, leaving 13 bases between them. This CDR3 spans 10 amino acids. Full variable domain (rest looked up from reference TRBV29-1 and TRBJ1-1): SAVISQKPSRDICQRGTSLTIQCQVDSQVTMMFWYRQQPGQSLTLIATANQGSEATYESGFVIDKFPISRPNLTFSTLTVSNMSPEDSSIYLCSVRTAEAFFGQGTRLTVV.